This passage covers 31 T cell receptor beta chains from one sample sequenced in a study of tumor-infiltrating lymphocytes in primary liver carcinoma. TCR beta cDNA was reverse-transcribed from 500 ng of total RNA. The reaction used a constant-region primer and ProtoScript II reverse transcriptase. Three rounds of nested multiplex PCR with slightly modified ARM-PCR produced TCR beta libraries. TRBV1-TRBV30 forward primers paired with a C-beta reverse primer were used in the first two PCR rounds, which ran roughly 10 cycles each. Each CDR3 protein gets one entry after TCRdb re-called the multiplex PCR reads with MiXCR. The sample consists of approximately 300,000 distinct CDR3 sequences, more than 55% of them appearing once. Researchers drew blood RNA from unsorted whole blood and extracted germline DNA as well. Sequencing was done on a sample of peripheral blood. Receptors were obtained from a man between 35 and 55 years old with primary liver carcinoma and hepatitis B virus infection.

For this clonotype: The junction differs from germline at one of its ends, possibly a read error. This chain connects TRBV5-4 to TRBJ1-1; no reliable D call. This CDR3 is 14 amino acids long. The V gene's germline CDR1 is SGHNT and CDR2 YYREEE (reference sequence). Here the CDR3 reads CASSLAALNTKAFF. In nucleotides, the CDR3 is TGTGCCAGCAGCTTGGCGGCTTTGAACACTAAAGCTTTCTTT.

A note on this clonotype: A read error is possible here, since a much larger clone lies one base away. V is TRBV7-9 and J is TRBJ1-2; 7 bases match TRBD1. Germline CDR1 reads SEHNR; CDR2 reads FQNEAQ (reference sequence). This CDR3 has 17 residues. The CDR3 here is CVSSSRPQGGRNYGYTF. The CDR3 DNA follows: TGTGTCAGCAGCTCCAGACCCCAGGGGGGGCGCAACTATGGCTACACCTTC.

With regard to this clonotype: Sequence at one end of the junction differs from germline and may be a read error. J is TRBJ2-3 and V is TRBV11-1; D is perhaps TRBD1 (5 bases). CDR1 SGHAT and CDR2 FQDESV come from the germline V gene (reference sequence). CDR3 length: 14 amino acids. The CDR3 sequence is CASSLVQRTGTQYF. The CDR3, as DNA: TGTGCCAGCAGCTTAGTACAACGCACAGGTACGCAGTATTTT.

This clonotype was observed at least ten times. The chain carries TRBV4-2 and TRBJ1-1; 7 nucleotides line up with TRBD1. J gave up 4 bases and V 1 base, and 9 bases lay outside the gene matches. The CDR3 extends over 16 amino acids. The germline V gene encodes CDR1 LGHNA and CDR2 YNFKEQ. CDR3 in amino acids: CASSQGGDRWGTEAFF. The CDR3 DNA follows: TGTGCCAGCAGCCAAGGTGGGGACAGATGGGGCACTGAAGCTTTCTTT.

In regard to this clonotype: Possible read error: a much larger clone is one base away. The rearrangement joins TRBV6-2 or TRBV6-3 to TRBJ1-2, with D maybe TRBD1 (5 bases). The germline V gene encodes CDR1 MNHEY and CDR2 SVGEGT. CDR3 length equals 13 residues. The CDR3, as DNA: TGTGTCAGCAGGAGGGGACCAAACTATGGCTACACCTTC. This gives the protein CVSRRGPNYGYTF.

V and J are TRBV11-3 and TRBJ2-2; no firm D call. CDR1 and CDR2 from the germline V gene are SGHNT and YENEEA. The CDR3 runs to 13 residues. CDR3 in DNA: TGTGTCAGTAGCTTATCGGCGACCGGGGAGCTGTTTTTT. Translation gives CVSSLSATGELFF.

A word on this clonotype: Germline and junction disagree at one end, which may indicate a read error. V usage is TRBV6-6 and J usage is TRBJ2-1, with D possibly matching TRBD2 (6 bases). The CDR3 spans 15 residues. The germline CDR1 and CDR2 sequences are MNHNY and SVGAGI (reference sequence). CDR3 bases: TGTGCCAGCAGTTACCCGGGAGATGAGTACAATGAGCAGCCCTTC. Translated: CASSYPGDEYNEQPF.

This clonotype came up once. The rearrangement joins TRBV5-1 to TRBJ2-7; D perhaps matches TRBD1 (5 bases). Germline V gene lookup returns CDR1 SGHRS and CDR2 YFSETQ. This CDR3 is 14 amino acids long. Trimming left V 4 bases short and J 2 bases short, with 13 bases between. CDR3 loop: CASSTGSVTYEQYF. DNA of the CDR3: TGCGCCAGCAGCACAGGAAGTGTTACCTACGAGCAGTACTTC.

Regarding this clonotype: The conserved final phenylalanine or tryptophan is absent from the CDR3, which likely points to a read error. No DNA is shown, since the ends of the CDR3 on it are uncertain; the CDR3 is the one TCRdb lists. The CDR3 spells CASSQDIRRTRRATQYL. The V gene is TRBV4-2, the J gene TRBJ2-3; TRBD2, the table's D call, lacks a check against the DNA. The germline gives CDR1 LGHNA, CDR2 YNFKEQ. The CDR3 is made up of 17 amino acids, end residues included.

Of note for this clonotype: At one boundary the junction diverges from the germline segment, which might be a read error. This chain connects TRBV11-2 to TRBJ2-1, with 10 positions matching TRBD2. This CDR3 spans 16 amino acids. Germline V gene lookup returns CDR1 SGHAT and CDR2 FQNNGV. CDR3 bases: TGTGCCAGCAGCGAGCCTCCTAGCGGGAGAAACAATGAGCATTTCTTC. It encodes CASSEPPSGRNNEHFF.

This clonotype was seen ten or more times. J is TRBJ2-7 and V is TRBV29-1; no firm D call. The ends were cut back, 1 base at V and 2 bases at J, with 9 bases in the middle. The V gene's germline CDR1 is SQVTM and CDR2 ANQGSEA. The CDR3 is 13 amino acids. CDR3: CSVEGAGTYEQYF. The CDR3 coding sequence is TGCAGCGTTGAAGGGGCAGGAACCTACGAGCAGTACTTC.

Worth noting for this clonotype: This could be a read error, since a much larger clone is one nucleotide away. V gene TRBV10-3 combines with J gene TRBJ2-7; 13 bases are shared with TRBD2. Germline CDR1 reads ENHRY; CDR2 reads SYGVKD. This CDR3 comprises 16 residues. CDR3 sequence (DNA): TGTGCCATCAGTGAGCCCTCGACTAGCGGGAGGTACGAGGAGTACTTC. Its translation is CAISEPSTSGRYEEYF.

A note on this clonotype: One end of the junction does not line up with germline, which may come from a read error. The rearrangement uses TRBV29-1 and TRBJ2-3; 14 bases match TRBD2. The CDR3 runs 15 residues. The germline gives CDR1 SQVTM, CDR2 ANQGSEA. The CDR3 sequence: CSVSGTSGREDTKYF. The CDR3 nucleotides read TGCAGCGTTAGCGGGACTAGCGGGAGAGAGGATACGAAGTATTTT.

As for this clonotype: Relative to the germline gene, one junction end is altered; a read error may explain this. J is TRBJ2-1 and V is TRBV29-1, with TRBD2 matching over 9 bases. Per germline, CDR1 SQVTM and CDR2 ANQGSEA. CDR3 size: 13 residues. CDR3 nucleotides: TGTAGCGTCTATAGCGGGGGTTACAATGAGCAGTTCTTC. This codes for CSVYSGGYNEQFF.

The sample holds many counts of this clonotype. The chain links TRBV11-2 to TRBJ2-3; 10 bases are shared with TRBD2. The CDR3 totals 16 residues. From germline, CDR1 is SGHAT and CDR2 FQNNGV. J was trimmed by 3 bases and V by 1 base; bases with no gene match: 4. The chain's CDR3 is CASSLGVLAGTDTQYF. CDR3 in DNA: TGTGCCAGCAGCTTAGGGGTACTAGCGGGAACAGATACGCAGTATTTT.

Regarding this clonotype: A junction end diverges from the germline sequence, so it may reflect a read error. The rearrangement links TRBV10-3 to TRBJ2-7, with 9 bases identical to TRBD2. Looked up from germline, CDR1 is ENHRY and CDR2 is SYGVKD. The CDR3 sequence is 15 residues long. The CDR3, as DNA: TGTGCCATCAGTGACTCGGCTAGCGGGATCGACGAGCAGTATTTC. It translates to CAISDSASGIDEQYF.

As regards this clonotype: A clone one base away is much larger, so this may be a read error. The J gene is TRBJ2-7, the V gene TRBV4-1; 14 nucleotides agree with TRBD2. Germline CDR1 and CDR2: MGHRA and YSYEKL. This CDR3 is 15 amino acids long. The CDR3 region is CAGSQGTSGSYEQYF. In DNA form, the CDR3 reads TGCGCCGGCAGCCAAGGGACTAGCGGGAGCTACGAGCAGTACTTC.

Turning to this clonotype: This may be a read error: a much more frequent sequence differs by one nucleotide. CDR3 DNA: TGCAGCGTTGTGATGCAGGACCTTAACTATGGCTACACCTTC. Protein: CSVVMQDLNYGYTF. The chain recombines TRBV29-1 with TRBJ1-2, with no clear D. Per germline, CDR1 SQVTM and CDR2 ANQGSEA. Trimming took off 4 bases at V and 1 base at J, with 13 bases between the two ends. The CDR3 consists of 14 residues.

As to this clonotype: A single base separates this from a much larger clone, so it may be a read error. The J gene is TRBJ1-5, the V gene TRBV4-2; D gene ambiguous. V was clipped by 0 bases and J by 9 bases, with 9 bases between them. The CDR3 runs 13 residues. CDR1 is LGHNA and CDR2 is YNFKEQ in the germline V gene. The CDR3: CASSQDSGRPQHF. Here the CDR3 DNA reads TGTGCCAGCAGCCAAGATTCTGGGCGGCCCCAGCATTTT.

To note about this clonotype: This may arise from a read error, as a much more abundant clone is one base away. The chain recombines TRBV25-1 with TRBJ1-4, with unresolved D. CDR1 is MGHDK, CDR2 SYGVNS, per germline. This CDR3 is 15 amino acids long. CDR3 coding DNA: TGTGCCGGCAGTGATCCCGGTGCCTATAATGAAAAACTGTTTTTT. Protein product: CAGSDPGAYNEKLFF.

A note on this clonotype: A much larger clone is a single base away; this may be a read error. This sequence joins TRBV4-2 and TRBJ2-7; D is perhaps TRBD1 (5 bases). The V gene lost 3 bases and the J gene lost 4 bases, with 10 bases spanning the gap. Germline V gene sequence: CDR1 LGHNA, CDR2 YNFKEQ. The CDR3 spans 13 residues. This CDR3 reads CASSHAGNYEQYF. CDR3 sequence (DNA): TGTGCCAGCAGCCACGCAGGGAATTACGAGCAGTACTTC.

Concerning this clonotype itself: With a much larger clone just one base away, this may be a read error. The V call is TRBV10-3, the J call TRBJ1-1, with D perhaps TRBD1 (5 bases). Trimming took 10 bases from V and 0 from J, leaving 12 bases between them. Germline V gives CDR1 ENHRY, CDR2 SYGVKD. The CDR3 is made up of 13 amino acids. CDR3 in DNA: TGTGCCACCCGAAGGACATTGAACACTGAAGCTTTCTTT. It codes for CATRRTLNTEAFF.

V is TRBV11-3 and J is TRBJ2-2; the D gene is possibly TRBD1 (5 bases). Trimming cost V 5 bases and J 6 bases, with 16 bases left between them. This CDR3 spans 15 amino acids. Germline-derived CDR1 and CDR2 are SGHNT and YENEEA. The CDR3: CASSSDSLNAGELFF. For the CDR3, the DNA is TGTGCCAGCAGCAGTGACAGCTTAAACGCCGGGGAGCTGTTTTTT.

Details on this clonotype: At one boundary the junction diverges from the germline segment, which might be a read error. The gene calls are TRBV11-2 and TRBJ1-6; D perhaps matches TRBD1 (5 bases). This CDR3 contains 15 residues. Germline CDR1 and CDR2: SGHAT and FQNNGV. The CDR3 region is CASRANEGANSPLRF. The DNA for the CDR3 is TGCGCTAGCAGGGCCAACGAAGGTGCTAATTCACCCCTCCGCTTT.

Concerning this clonotype itself: The junction differs from germline at one of its ends, possibly a read error. The genes are TRBV7-9 and TRBJ2-1; D gene uncertain. The J call may be in error: the DNA end matches TRBJ2-7 better. Germline CDR1 is SEHNR and CDR2 is FQNEAQ (reference sequence). CDR3 size: 15 residues. The CDR3 protein is CTSSLTLQWISEQYF. As DNA, the CDR3 is TGTACCAGCAGCTTAACTCTTCAATGGATTAGTGAGCAGTACTTC.

The V and J genes are TRBV5-6 and TRBJ1-6; D unclear. Germline lookup yields CDR1 SGHDT and CDR2 YYEEEE. V lost 0 bases to trimming and J lost 2 bases, with 9 bases between them. This CDR3 is 16 amino acids long. The CDR3 coding sequence is TGTGCCAGCAGCTTGGGGTGGGGTGCCTATAATTCACCCCTCCACTTT. Translated: CASSLGWGAYNSPLHF.

For this clonotype: A much larger clonotype is one base distant, so this may be a read error. This chain links TRBV29-1 with TRBJ2-1, with 7 bases identical to TRBD2. The CDR3 loop spans 14 amino acids. V shed 7 bases and J 9 bases; nucleotides not matched to a gene: 15. Germline V gene sequence: CDR1 SQVTM, CDR2 ANQGSEA. This CDR3 is CSAGRLAVGSEQFF. The DNA of the CDR3 is TGCAGCGCCGGGCGGCTAGCGGTGGGGAGTGAGCAGTTCTTC.

This clonotype was counted many times. This rearrangement joins TRBV29-1 to TRBJ2-3, with D possibly being TRBD1 or TRBD2 (5 bases each). V was shortened by 5 bases and J by 7 bases, with 19 bases between the two germline ends. Germline V gene lookup returns CDR1 SQVTM and CDR2 ANQGSEA. The CDR3 is 14 amino acids. CDR3 nucleotide sequence: TGCAGCGTTTCCGGGACGGCCCAAAGAAATACGCAGTATTTT. Translated: CSVSGTAQRNTQYF.

As to this clonotype: The CDR3 does not close with the conserved phenylalanine or tryptophan, likely indicating a read error. The chain joins TRBV11-1 to TRBJ2-4; 9 bases are shared with TRBD1. The CDR3 is 14 residues long. CDR1 SGHAT and CDR2 FQDESV come from the germline V gene (reference sequence). Trimming removed 9 bases from V and 5 bases from J; junction bases left unmatched: 8. CDR3 nucleotides: TGTGCCAGTAGCCCACGGGACAGGGAAAACATTCAGTACTCC. Translating gives CASSPRDRENIQYS.

The J gene is TRBJ2-7, the V gene TRBV5-1; 10 nucleotides agree with TRBD1. Germline CDR1 SGHRS, CDR2 YFSETQ. V trimming: 2 bases; J trimming: 6 bases; junction bases outside the gene matches: 8. The CDR3 consists of 15 residues. The CDR3 region is CASSFAGTGESEQYF. For the CDR3, the DNA is TGCGCCAGCAGCTTTGCCGGGACAGGGGAGTCCGAGCAGTACTTC.

V gene TRBV11-2 combines with J gene TRBJ2-6, with 10 bases identical to TRBD2. CDR1 is SGHAT, CDR2 FQNNGV, per germline. The CDR3 loop spans 20 amino acids. The J segment lost 1 base and the V segment lost 3 bases, leaving 12 bases of the junction unmatched. The CDR3: CASSLCLSASGRSGANVLTF. The CDR3 DNA sequence: TGTGCCAGCAGCTTGTGTCTTTCGGCTAGCGGGAGATCTGGGGCCAACGTCCTGACTTTC.